This record concerns one T cell receptor beta chain sequence. This sample was included in a study of blood T cell repertoires in COVID-19. Overall study: Material from acute and convalescent COVID-19 was sourced from the United States, Italy and Spain.

Original handling: Estimation of nucleated cell counts was performed using reference gene primer amplification. Measured with immunoSEQ multiplex PCR; TCRdb has only the in-frame clones, and not every one. Clone size and the V and J calls come from that table; the DNA yielded D and trimming. The sample has about 380,000 clones, about 88% seen once. Living in about two dozen US areas, the participants were between roughly 18 and 89 years of age. All recovered Cohort 3 donors got two negative PCRs, got clearance, or saw symptom resolution. The clonotype comes from a woman younger than 35 who had recovered from COVID-19. Source material: PBMCs or T cells enriched from blood (not recorded which).

The CDR3 nucleotides are TGTGCCAGCAGCCGAACAGCAGGGGGTTCACCCCTCCACTTT. Translated, it gives CASSRTAGGSPLHF. The chain joins TRBV14 to TRBJ1-6, with TRBD1 matching 7 bases. The junction had 6 bases not matched to a gene; V was cut back by 4 bases and J by 9 bases. The CDR3 is 14 amino acids. Germline V gene data show CDR1 as SGHDN and CDR2 as FVKESK.